The present T cell receptor beta chain was sequenced within a study of identical twins. The CDR3 spans 13 residues. Trimming took off 1 base at V and 8 bases at J, with 11 bases between the two ends. Germline CDR1 reads LGHNA; CDR2 reads YNFKEQ. This clonotype was recorded at least ten times. A single record per CDR3 protein comes from TCRdb applying MiXCR to the 5' RACE reads. The sample holds a few hundred thousand distinct CDR3 sequences, 8% to 9.5% seen once. This same sample was also taken into another study, of yellow fever vaccine responses in identical twins.

The specimen was CD8+ T cells sorted from blood. The clonotype was recovered from a woman aged 18 to 35 in good health. The J gene is TRBJ1-1, the V gene TRBV4-2; TRBD1 might be the D (5 bases). The CDR3 DNA sequence: TGTGCCAGCAGCCAAGGTGGGGCACGAGAAGCTTTCTTT. Protein: CASSQGGAREAFF.